This T cell receptor beta chain was profiled in a study of control samples from healthy donors and cancer patients. There are 16 residues in the CDR3. Germline loops: CDR1 LGHNA, CDR2 YNFKEQ. V was pared by 0 bases and J by 3 bases, with 12 bases between. Using immunoSEQ multiplex PCR, the repertoire was profiled, and TCRdb retains in-frame clones only, with some absent. The data hold under 80,000 clones, with around 94% observed a single time. This clone is termed medium-sized (0.01 to 0.1%). This rearrangement joins TRBV4-2 to TRBJ2-1, with D perhaps matching TRBD2 (6 bases). Material: blood. This sequence was found in a middle-aged woman in good health. CDR3 bases: TGTGCCAGCAGCCAAGATCATGGAGCGGGCTACAATGAGCAGTTCTTC. This codes for CASSQDHGAGYNEQFF.